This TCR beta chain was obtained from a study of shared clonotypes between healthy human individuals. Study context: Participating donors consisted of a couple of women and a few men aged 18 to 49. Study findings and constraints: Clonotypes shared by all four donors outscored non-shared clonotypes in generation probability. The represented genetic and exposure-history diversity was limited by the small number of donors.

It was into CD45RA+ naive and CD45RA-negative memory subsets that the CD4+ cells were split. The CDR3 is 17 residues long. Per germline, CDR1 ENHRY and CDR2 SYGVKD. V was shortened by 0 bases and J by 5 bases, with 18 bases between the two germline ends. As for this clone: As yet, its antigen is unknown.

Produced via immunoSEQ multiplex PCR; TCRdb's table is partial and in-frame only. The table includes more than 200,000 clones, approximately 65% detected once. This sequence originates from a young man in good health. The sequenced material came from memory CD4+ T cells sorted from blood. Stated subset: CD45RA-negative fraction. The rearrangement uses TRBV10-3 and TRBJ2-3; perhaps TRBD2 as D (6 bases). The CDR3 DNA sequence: TGTGCCATCAGTGAGTCGCCTGGACTACCAGGGAAAGATACGCAGTATTTT. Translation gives CAISESPGLPGKDTQYF.